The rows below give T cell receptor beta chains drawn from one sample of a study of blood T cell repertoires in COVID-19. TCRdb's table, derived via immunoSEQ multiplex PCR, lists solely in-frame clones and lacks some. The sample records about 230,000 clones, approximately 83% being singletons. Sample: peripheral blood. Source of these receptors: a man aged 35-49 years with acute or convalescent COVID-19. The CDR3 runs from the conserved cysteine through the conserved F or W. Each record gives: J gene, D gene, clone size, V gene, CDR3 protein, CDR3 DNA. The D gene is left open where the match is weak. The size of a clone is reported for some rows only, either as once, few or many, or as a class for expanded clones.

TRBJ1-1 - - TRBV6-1 CASSPSTEAFF TGTGCCAGCAGTCCCTCCACTGAAGCTTTCTTT
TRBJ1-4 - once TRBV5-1 CASSLGQRNEKLFF TGCGCCAGCAGCTTGGGACAGAGAAATGAAAAACTGTTTTTT
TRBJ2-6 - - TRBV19 CASSILSTLGANVLTF TGTGCCAGTAGTATATTATCAACTCTTGGGGCCAACGTCCTGACTTTC
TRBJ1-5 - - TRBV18 CASSPNRDNQPQHF TGTGCCAGCTCGCCCAACAGGGACAATCAGCCCCAGCATTTT
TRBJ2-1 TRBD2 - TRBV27 CASSSRTSGYYNEQFF TGTGCCAGCAGTTCCCGGACTAGCGGTTATTACAATGAGCAGTTCTTC
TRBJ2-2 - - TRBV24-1 CATSSANTGELFF TGTGCCACCTCTTCGGCGAACACCGGGGAGCTGTTTTTT
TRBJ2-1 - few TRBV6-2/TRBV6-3 CASGQRSSYNEQFF TGTGCCAGCGGCCAACGGAGCTCCTACAATGAGCAGTTCTTC
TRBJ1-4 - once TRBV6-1 CASSFATENEKLFF TGTGCCAGCAGTTTCGCGACGGAGAATGAAAAACTGTTTTTT
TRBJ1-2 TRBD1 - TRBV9 CASSEQGTHGYTF TGTGCCAGCAGCGAACAGGGGACGCATGGCTACACCTTC
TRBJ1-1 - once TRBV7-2 CASSLIPGSTEAFF TGTGCCAGCAGCCTTATCCCGGGGAGCACTGAAGCTTTCTTT
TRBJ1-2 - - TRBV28 CASGTGQSLGGYTF TGTGCCAGCGGAACAGGACAGTCCTTAGGTGGCTACACCTTC
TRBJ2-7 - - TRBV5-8 CASSVSGFLAIGYEQYF TGTGCCAGCAGCGTTTCAGGGTTCCTGGCGATTGGGTACGAGCAGTACTTC
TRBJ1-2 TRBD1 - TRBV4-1 CASAGQTNYGYTF TGCGCCAGCGCGGGACAGACTAACTATGGCTACACCTTC
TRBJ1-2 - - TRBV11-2 CASSLALYGREGYTF TGTGCCAGCAGCTTAGCTTTATATGGGAGAGAGGGCTACACCTTC
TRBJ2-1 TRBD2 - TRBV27 CASSFGREGLNEQFF TGTGCCAGCAGTTTCGGGCGGGAGGGCCTTAATGAGCAGTTCTTC
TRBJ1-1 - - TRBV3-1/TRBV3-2 CASSHMGGVAFF TGTGCCAGCAGCCATATGGGGGGTGTTGCTTTCTTT
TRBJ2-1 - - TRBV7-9 CASSPNAVRSYNEQFF TGTGCCAGCAGCCCTAATGCCGTTCGATCCTACAATGAGCAGTTCTTC
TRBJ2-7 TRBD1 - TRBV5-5 CASSLVARGLEQYF TGTGCCAGCAGCTTGGTGGCCAGGGGGCTTGAGCAGTACTTC
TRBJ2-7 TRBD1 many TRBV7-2 CASSFSGTGGYEQYF TGTGCCAGCAGCTTCTCCGGGACAGGGGGCTACGAGCAGTACTTC
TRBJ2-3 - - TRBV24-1 CATSDRGRDTQYF TGTGCCACCAGTGACCGAGGGCGAGATACGCAGTATTTT
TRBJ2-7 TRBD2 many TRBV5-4 CASSFRSSGNYEQYF TGTGCCAGCAGCTTTCGGTCTAGCGGGAATTACGAGCAGTACTTC
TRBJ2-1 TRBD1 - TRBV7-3 CASSDRDSSYNEQFF TGTGCCAGCAGTGACCGGGACAGCTCCTACAATGAGCAGTTCTTC